This T cell receptor (beta chain) is from a study of T cell responses to AZD1222 COVID-19 vaccine (dated by TCRdb to 2020 to 2023). For the study in its entirety: TCR sequencing was performed for 230 to 250 trial participants, of whom about 200 were given two doses of AZD1222 and approximately 26 were given two doses of MenACWY control vaccine. Enrollment into the trials was organized by age into subgroups of 18-55, 56-69 and 70-plus years, and those subgroups contained roughly 140, 27 and 60 TCR-sequenced participants, respectively.

With regard to this clone: The antigen this receptor binds is unknown. It has no much larger one-base neighbor in the sample; base qualities were not kept.

Trimming removed 2 bases from V and 1 base from J, leaving 21 bases between the germline ends. The CDR3, cysteine through phenylalanine, is 19 amino acids long. Only CDR3 DNA is held: 57 bases, read in frame from base 1. Per the germline V gene (reference sequence), SEHNR is the CDR1 and FQNEAQ is the CDR2. The CDR3 regions of human TCRbeta chains were analyzed by immunosequencing. On the authors' methods: Repertoire TCRs were matched against a reference library of SARS-CoV-2-specific TCRs generated with the MIRA antigen-specificity platform. Breadth was defined as the fraction of unique TCRs that were SARS-CoV-2-associated. Depth was defined as the fraction of total T cells that were SARS-CoV-2-associated. Using the MIRA data, every spike-specific TCR was mapped to the spike region that the TCR reacted to and assigned to either a CD4 or a CD8 class. Log10-transformed breadth and depth values were compared by one-way ANOVA with Sidak's multiple comparisons tests. Imported from immuneACCESS, the table was reduced by TCRdb to in-frame sequences with V and J called. These copies leave out some clones; in studies compared against another copy, an unresolved V gene accounts for under half, and the cause of the remainder is not known. The V and J calls and clone size are taken from that table; D and trimming were inferred from the DNA. Recorded for this sample are some 150,000 clones; around 87% of them occurred a single time. Of the sample, approximately 9.1% is held by the ten largest clones.

In light of the paper, this sample's time point label describes: about 28 days (+/-7) after the second vaccine dose. AZD1222 recipients given second doses at about 4 weeks or at about 12 weeks were pooled, since spike-specific TCR depth and breadth were not found to differ between the two schedules. The vaccinee samples were drawn from two UK trials, COV001 and COV002, one of which was a single-blind randomized controlled phase 2/3 trial testing AZD1222 (ChAdOx1 nCoV-19) in healthy adults. For TCRbeta chain sequencing, PBMC samples from trial participants were taken at day 0 and at day 28 after the second dose. Broad study findings and their caveats: Conclusions about previously exposed vaccinees are limited because only six or seven AZD1222 recipients were SARS-CoV-2 seropositive at baseline. Epitopes outside the regions mutated in the B.1.351 and B.1.1.7 variants were reportedly recognized by nearly half of the unique spike-specific TCRs. In the small 56-69-year group, the increase in depth fell short of significance, most likely because of low power. After two AZD1222 doses, both the breadth and the depth of spike-specific TCRs were significantly higher than at day 0 and than in MenACWY recipients. CD4 TCRs associated with the vaccine covered the entire spike protein, and the dominant responses were in regions 160-218 and 743-854. Because no samples from the day 14 peak response were available, repertoires could be characterized only after the peak T cell response. Participants were mostly white British and included more females than males, and it was suggested by the authors that clonal diversity may have been underestimated.

This TCR came from an adult who received the AZD1222 COVID-19 vaccine. The sequence is built from TRBV7-9 and TRBJ2-4; the D gene is perhaps TRBD2, from 5 matching bases. The sequencing here drew on peripheral blood, taken 28 days after the second AZD1222 dose. The CDR3 amino acid sequence is: CASSLSIGVQVLAKNIQYF. The sequenced DNA is TGTGCCAGCAGCTTAAGTATCGGGGTTCAGGTGTTGGCCAAAAACATTCAGTACTTC.